This paragraph reports one T cell receptor (beta chain). These data are taken from a study of blood T cell repertoires in COVID-19. Study context: Italy, Spain and the United States were the sources of the convalescent and acute COVID-19 samples. In each case, the material was cDNA or gDNA derived from T cells, B-cell-depleted T cells, or PBMCs.

In the authors' methods: Estimated nucleated cell counts came from reference gene primer amplification. This table comes from immunoSEQ multiplex PCR, and its TCRdb copy is limited to in-frame clones, with some not included. For V, J and clone size, that table is used; D and trimming come from the DNA. The sample has roughly 34,000 clones, roughly 80% seen once. This TCR came from a woman aged 70 to 79 with acute or convalescent COVID-19. Sequencing used peripheral blood.

The CDR3 nucleotides read TGTGCCAGCAGCCCTTGGACAGGGATGGCGTATAGCAATCAGCCCCAGCATTTT. Its translation: CASSPWTGMAYSNQPQHF. The chain uses TRBV28 and TRBJ1-5; 8 bases align to TRBD1. Germline CDR1 MDHEN, CDR2 SYDVKM. The V segment lost 6 bases and the J segment 0 bases; nucleotides outside the gene matches: 13. The CDR3 is 18 residues long. Full variable domain (missing parts from reference TRBV28 and TRBJ1-5): DVKVTQSSRYLVKRTGEKVFLECVQDMDHENMFWYRQDPGLGLRLIYFSYDVKMKEKGDIPEGYSVSREKKERFSLILESASTNQTSMYLCASSPWTGMAYSNQPQHFGDGTRLSIL.